The next 25 T cell receptor beta chains were all read from a single sample in a study of T-cell memory formation after mild COVID-19. TCRdb called the 5' RACE reads again in MiXCR, with one record for every CDR3 protein. This repertoire shows some 270,000 distinct CDR3 sequences, 15% found once; its top ten account for 2.1%. Sequenced: PBMCs or a T cell subset sorted from them (not recorded which). Receptor source: an adult woman who had mild COVID-19 (a few samples of this study predate the infection). Cell type and time point are not known.

The V gene is TRBV15, the J gene TRBJ2-7; 8 bases agree with TRBD1. CDR3 length equals 15 residues. The germline V gene encodes CDR1 LNHNV and CDR2 YYDKDF (reference sequence). The V and J ends lost 0 bases and 2 bases, in that order; junction bases with no gene match: 3. The CDR3 DNA reads as TGTGCCACCAGCAGAGATACAGGGGGAACCTACGAGCAGTACTTC. This gives the protein CATSRDTGGTYEQYF.

The rearrangement uses TRBV3-1 and TRBJ2-7; TRBD2 matches at 8 bases. Germline V gene lookup returns CDR1 LGHDT and CDR2 YNNKEL (reference sequence). V shed 3 bases and J 7 bases; nucleotides not matched to a gene: 11. This CDR3 has 15 amino acids. CDR3 in DNA: TGTGCCAGCAGCCAGGACAGCGGGGGTGTAAGGGAGCAGTACTTC. Translated: CASSQDSGGVREQYF.

The V gene is TRBV7-3, the J gene TRBJ2-3; D unclear. Germline CDR1 reads SGHTA; CDR2 reads FQGTGA. This CDR3 comprises 13 residues. V shed 2 bases and J shed 8 bases, with 11 bases lying between them. CDR3 coding DNA: TGTGCCAGCAGCTTAGAAGGGCCGGCTACGCAGTATTTT. Its translation: CASSLEGPATQYF.

This chain's CDR3 is CASSYSVGGNGYTF. The DNA of the CDR3 is TGTGCCAGCAGTTACTCGGTGGGAGGAAATGGCTACACCTTC. The rearrangement links TRBV6-5 to TRBJ1-2; D is unclear. The CDR3 covers 14 residues. Germline V gene data show CDR1 as MNHEY and CDR2 as SVGAGI. V lost 0 bases and J lost 6, with 11 bases in between.

This clonotype occurred a few times. J is TRBJ2-7 and V is TRBV5-1; TRBD2 matches 8 bases. CDR3 length: 15 amino acids. Trimming at V came to 5 bases and at J to 1 base, leaving 8 bases not matched to a gene. The germline CDR1 and CDR2 sequences are SGHRS and YFSETQ. In DNA, the CDR3 is TGCGCCAGCAGTCCTACTAGCGGTGTTTCCTACGAGCAGTACTTC. It yields the protein CASSPTSGVSYEQYF.

The gene calls are TRBV9 and TRBJ2-5; TRBD1 aligns across 7 bases. The CDR3 has 16 residues. Trimming took 2 bases from V and 1 from J; bases not matched to a gene: 8. Germline CDR1 and CDR2: SGDLS and YYNGEE. This chain's CDR3 is CASSVTGAGGQETQYF. CDR3 sequence (DNA): TGTGCCAGCAGCGTGACCGGTGCAGGGGGCCAAGAGACCCAGTACTTC. Together with reference TRBV9 and TRBJ2-5, the CDR3 gives the full variable domain: DSGVTQTPKHLITATGQRVTLRCSPRSGDLSVYWYQQSLDQGLQFLIQYYNGEERAKGNILERFSAQQFPDLHSELNLSSLELGDSALYFCASSVTGAGGQETQYFGPGTRLLVL.

This rearrangement joins TRBV12-3 or TRBV12-4 to TRBJ1-6; D is undetermined. Trimming stripped 4 bases from V and 5 bases from J, with 15 bases between. This CDR3 contains 16 residues. Written as DNA, the CDR3 is TGTGCCAGCAGTTCACCTTTCGGCAACAATAATTCACCCCTCCACTTT. Amino acids: CASSSPFGNNNSPLHF.

There are a few counts of this clonotype. This chain links TRBV12-3 or TRBV12-4 with TRBJ2-7; 11 bases line up with TRBD1. The V segment lost 6 bases and the J segment 5 bases; nucleotides outside the gene matches: 9. The CDR3 covers 15 residues. CDR3 DNA: TGTGCCAGCAGGGGTGGACAGGGGGCTAGGAACGAGCAGTACTTC. It yields the protein CASRGGQGARNEQYF.

The rearrangement joins TRBV5-1 to TRBJ2-1; D perhaps matches TRBD1 (5 bases). In germline, CDR1 is SGHRS, CDR2 YFSETQ. The V end lost 1 base, the J end lost 1 base, and 9 bases lay between the germline ends. The CDR3 runs 15 residues. The CDR3 DNA follows: TGCGCCAGCAGCTTGCAGGGTCAGTCCTACAATGAGCAGTTCTTC. Its translation is CASSLQGQSYNEQFF.

DNA for the CDR3: TGTGCCAGCAGCAATACAGGGGGCAGGTACAATGAGCAGTTCTTC. It specifies CASSNTGGRYNEQFF. This sequence joins TRBV6-5 and TRBJ2-1; 9 bases align to TRBD1. The CDR3 consists of 15 residues. Losses at the gene ends were 6 bases for V and 4 bases for J; bases not matched to a gene: 7. Looked up from germline, CDR1 is MNHEY and CDR2 is SVGAGI.

Only a few counts were recorded for this clonotype. The chain has TRBV18 and TRBJ2-7; TRBD2 matches 10 bases. Losses at the gene ends were 6 bases for V and 5 bases for J; bases not matched to a gene: 10. The CDR3 sequence is 15 residues long. Per the germline V gene, CDR1 is KGHSH and CDR2 is LQKENI. The CDR3 nucleotides are TGTGCCAGCTCGGGTTTAGCGGGGGGTCTCGACGAGCAGTACTTC. It codes for CASSGLAGGLDEQYF.

The rearrangement joins TRBV6-4 to TRBJ2-6, with D hard to call. V was shortened by 8 bases and J by 0 bases, with 5 bases between the two germline ends. The CDR3 contains 13 residues. Germline loops: CDR1 MRHNA, CDR2 SNTAGT. In DNA form, the CDR3 reads TGTGCCAGCTCCTCCTCTGGGGCCAACGTCCTGACTTTC. Translating gives CASSSSGANVLTF.

The chain employs TRBV19 and TRBJ2-7; 10 positions match TRBD1. The CDR3 has 15 amino acids. The germline CDR1 and CDR2 sequences are LNHDA and SQIVND (reference sequence). The junction had 7 bases not matched to a gene; V was cut back by 6 bases and J by 2 bases. CDR3 in DNA: TGTGCCAGTAGCCTTACCGGGACAGGGGCCTACGAGCAGTACTTC. Translation: CASSLTGTGAYEQYF.

The chain links TRBV7-6 to TRBJ2-2, with unresolved D. V was trimmed by 3 bases and J by 1 base, leaving 9 bases between them. Germline V gene sequence: CDR1 SGHVS, CDR2 FNYEAQ. This CDR3 has 15 residues. The CDR3 loop is CASSLAQQNTGELFF. The CDR3 nucleotides read TGTGCCAGCAGCTTGGCACAACAGAACACCGGGGAGCTGTTTTTT. Full variable domain (rest looked up from reference TRBV7-6 and TRBJ2-2): GAGVSQSPRYKVTKRGQDVALRCDPISGHVSLYWYRQALGQGPEFLTYFNYEAQQDKSGLPNDRFSAERPEGSISTLTIQRTEQRDSAMYRCASSLAQQNTGELFFGEGSRLTVL.

The rearrangement joins TRBV5-4 to TRBJ1-2; no clear D. V shed 4 bases and J shed 7 bases, with 20 bases lying between them. The CDR3 extends over 15 amino acids. Germline loops: CDR1 SGHNT, CDR2 YYREEE (reference sequence). For the CDR3, the DNA is TGTGCCAGCAGCCCCGCCCCGTCGGGAGAGGTTGGCTACACCTTC. Its protein is CASSPAPSGEVGYTF.

The genes are TRBV7-9 and TRBJ2-3; no firm D call. Germline lookup yields CDR1 SEHNR and CDR2 FQNEAQ (reference sequence). V was trimmed by 1 base and J by 2 bases, leaving 7 bases between them. CDR3 size: 14 residues. DNA of the CDR3: TGTGCCAGCAGCTTAGGCTACCTCACAGATACGCAGTATTTT. Translation gives CASSLGYLTDTQYF.

V and J are TRBV4-2 and TRBJ1-2; 11 bases align to TRBD1. The CDR3 contains 16 residues. Germline CDR1 is LGHNA and CDR2 is YNFKEQ. Trimming took 4 bases from V and 1 from J; bases not matched to a gene: 5. The CDR3 DNA reads as TGTGCCAGCAGCCCTGGGGACAGGGGGTTTAACTATGGCTACACCTTC. This encodes CASSPGDRGFNYGYTF.

This clonotype was detected once. The CDR3 sequence: CASSGRQASRTEAFF. The DNA for the CDR3 is TGTGCCAGCAGCGGACGACAGGCCAGCCGCACTGAAGCTTTCTTT. V is TRBV12-3 or TRBV12-4 and J is TRBJ1-1; possibly TRBD1 for D (6 bases). Trimming pared 6 bases from V and 4 bases from J, leaving 18 bases between. The CDR3 has 15 residues.

This clonotype was detected a few times. V is TRBV2 and J is TRBJ1-1, with a weak D call TRBD1 (5 bases). The germline V gene encodes CDR1 SNHLY and CDR2 FYNNEI. The CDR3 length is 11 residues. Trimming stripped 4 bases from V and 13 bases from J, with 13 bases between. The CDR3 loop is CASSGEGLVFF. DNA for the CDR3: TGTGCCAGCAGTGGCGAGGGGTTGGTTTTCTTT.

This clonotype showed up just a few times. The chain recombines TRBV5-1 with TRBJ2-1; weak D call: TRBD1 (6 bases). Per germline, CDR1 SGHRS and CDR2 YFSETQ. The CDR3 is 15 amino acids. Trimming cost V 4 bases and J 3 bases, with 14 bases left between them. The CDR3 here is CASSVTQGIYNEQFF. In nucleotides, the CDR3 is TGCGCCAGCAGCGTTACACAGGGTATCTACAATGAGCAGTTCTTC.

The chain carries TRBV4-1 and TRBJ2-7, with D hard to call. In germline, CDR1 is MGHRA, CDR2 YSYEKL. V was cut by 4 bases and J by 2 bases, with 12 bases left in between. CDR3 length: 14 residues. The CDR3 nucleotides are TGCGCCAGCAGCCGTCCCGCTCAACCCTACGAGCAGTACTTC. Encoded protein: CASSRPAQPYEQYF.

The chain joins TRBV24-1 to TRBJ2-1, with 10 bases lining up with TRBD2. This CDR3 region has 16 residues. The ends lost 4 bases at V and 10 bases at J; junction bases unmatched: 12. Germline CDR1 is KGHDR and CDR2 is SFDVKD. The CDR3 DNA sequence: TGTGCCACCAGTGAACCCCTAGCGGGAGAGTCGAGGGAGCAGTTCTTC. Translated, it gives CATSEPLAGESREQFF.

The chain links TRBV2 to TRBJ2-3; TRBD1 matches at 10 bases. V shed 7 bases and J 5 bases; nucleotides not matched to a gene: 3. The CDR3 consists of 13 residues. CDR1 and CDR2 from the germline V gene are SNHLY and FYNNEI. The CDR3 nucleotides read TGTGCCAGCATCTGGGACAGGGGAGATACGCAGTATTTT. The encoded protein is CASIWDRGDTQYF.

This clonotype was counted a few times. The chain has TRBV24-1 and TRBJ1-2; 8 bases match TRBD1. The CDR3 has 14 amino acids. Germline trimming cut 3 bases from V and 8 bases from J; bases unmatched to any gene: 7. The V gene's germline CDR1 is KGHDR and CDR2 SFDVKD. The CDR3 reads CATSDAGTGGGYTF. The CDR3 coding sequence is TGTGCCACCAGTGATGCCGGGACAGGTGGAGGCTACACCTTC.

There are a few counts of this clonotype. V gene TRBV12-3 or TRBV12-4 combines with J gene TRBJ1-5; tentative D call: TRBD1 (5 bases). V lost 4 bases and J 5 bases, leaving 9 bases between the germline ends. There are 13 residues in the CDR3. Here the CDR3 reads CASSWGIYQPQHF. CDR3 coding DNA: TGTGCCAGCAGTTGGGGGATTTATCAGCCCCAGCATTTT.